Sequencing of this TCR beta chain was carried out in a study of CD8 T cells in Susac syndrome. This clonotype came up once. The CDR3 contains 13 residues. V was shortened by 6 bases and J by 10 bases, with 15 bases between the two germline ends. Germline lookup yields CDR1 SNHLY and CDR2 FYNNEI. RNA amounts of roughly 0.45 to 1 ug underwent reverse transcription with random hexamers. TCRdb passed the immunoSEQ multiplex PCR reads through MiXCR, listing each CDR3 protein once. The repertoire holds about 180,000 distinct CDR3 sequences, with approximately 94% as singletons. The clonotype comes from a human donor with multiple sclerosis. The chain uses TRBV2 and TRBJ1-4, with D possibly being TRBD1 (5 bases). What was sequenced was CD4+ T cells from PBMCs. The CDR3 loop is CASRGTGGVKLFF. CDR3 bases: TGTGCCAGCAGGGGGACGGGAGGCGTAAAACTGTTTTTT.